What follows are 25 T cell receptor beta chains derived from one specimen sequenced in a study of blood T cell repertoires in COVID-19. Sequenced by immunoSEQ multiplex PCR; TCRdb stores in-frame clones only, minus some. The sample yields approximately 78,000 clones, roughly 85% seen once. What was sequenced was peripheral blood. The receptors stem from a woman aged 80 or over with acute or convalescent COVID-19.

To note about this clone: This sample also contains other DNA sequences that code for the same CDR3. The V call is TRBV24-1, the J call TRBJ1-2, with 12 bases aligning to TRBD1. The CDR3 is 15 residues long. The J segment lost 6 bases and the V segment lost 2 bases, leaving 3 bases of the junction unmatched. Germline V gives CDR1 KGHDR, CDR2 SFDVKD. CDR3 in amino acids: CATSDSGTGGDGYTF. As DNA, the CDR3 is TGTGCCACCAGTGATTCTGGGACAGGGGGCGATGGCTACACCTTC.

This chain uses TRBV11-3 with TRBJ2-7, with 7 bases fitting TRBD2. This CDR3 has 15 amino acids. V lost 6 bases to trimming and J lost 3 bases; unmatched junction nucleotides: 11. The germline gives CDR1 SGHNT, CDR2 YENEEA. This CDR3 reads CASSPRLAGRYEQYF. For the CDR3, the DNA is TGTGCCAGCAGTCCCCGACTAGCAGGGCGCTACGAGCAGTACTTC.

The chain links TRBV6-1 to TRBJ1-5; D remains ambiguous. CDR3 length equals 15 residues. V lost 0 bases, J lost 0 bases, and 6 bases lay in between. The germline V gene has CDR1 MNHNS and CDR2 SASEGT. The CDR3 nucleotides are TGTGCCAGCAGTGAAGCCGGAGGTAGCAATCAGCCCCAGCATTTT. Translated: CASSEAGGSNQPQHF.

The V and J genes are TRBV30 and TRBJ2-1, with D perhaps TRBD2 (6 bases). This CDR3 spans 11 amino acids. V lost 2 bases to trimming and J lost 10 bases, with 9 bases between them. The germline gives CDR1 GTSNPN, CDR2 SVGIG (reference sequence). CDR3 amino acids: CAWSPRGEQFF. The CDR3 coding sequence is TGTGCCTGGAGTCCTCGGGGGGAGCAGTTCTTC.

The chain combines TRBV29-1 with TRBJ2-5; 12 bases match TRBD2. V gave up 6 bases and J gave up 5 bases; unmatched junction bases: 7. The CDR3 loop spans 14 amino acids. Germline V gene data show CDR1 as SQVTM and CDR2 as ANQGSEA. CDR3 DNA: TGCAGCGTCGCTAGCGGGGGGGCTGGGGAGACCCAGTACTTC. Translation gives CSVASGGAGETQYF. The entire variable domain, with the rest obtained from reference TRBV29-1 and TRBJ2-5, is as follows: SAVISQKPSRDICQRGTSLTIQCQVDSQVTMMFWYRQQPGQSLTLIATANQGSEATYESGFVIDKFPISRPNLTFSTLTVSNMSPEDSSIYLCSVASGGAGETQYFGPGTRLLVL.

This clone was seen only a few times. This chain links TRBV7-9 with TRBJ2-2; D remains unclear. The CDR3 totals 15 residues. Germline lookup yields CDR1 SEHNR and CDR2 FQNEAQ (reference sequence). The germline V and J ends were trimmed by 3 bases and 3 bases, with 11 bases remaining between them. For the CDR3, the DNA is TGTGCCAGCAGCTTGGGCCCTGGGCACACCGGGGAGCTGTTTTTT. Translated, it gives CASSLGPGHTGELFF. The full variable domain, its missing parts supplied by reference TRBV7-9 and TRBJ2-2, is DTGVSQNPRHKITKRGQNVTFRCDPISEHNRLYWYRQTLGQGPEFLTYFQNEAQLEKSRLLSDRFSAERPKGSFSTLEIQRTEQGDSAMYLCASSLGPGHTGELFFGEGSRLTVL.

The chain carries TRBV5-8 and TRBJ1-1; 7 nucleotides match TRBD1. CDR1 is SGHTS, CDR2 YDEGEE, per germline. After removal of 0 bases from V and 3 bases from J, the junction contained 5 bases not matched to a gene. The CDR3 length is 15 residues. CDR3 region: CASSLVLGQYTEAFF. DNA for the CDR3: TGTGCCAGCAGCTTGGTTTTGGGACAGTACACTGAAGCTTTCTTT.

J is TRBJ2-1 and V is TRBV30, with D perhaps TRBD2 (6 bases). Germline values: CDR1 GTSNPN, CDR2 SVGIG (reference sequence). Trimming removed 0 bases from V and 7 bases from J, with 13 bases in between. This CDR3 is 14 amino acids long. CDR3 sequence: CAWSVFGGVNEQFF. The CDR3 DNA reads TGTGCCTGGAGTGTATTCGGGGGAGTGAATGAGCAGTTCTTC. Using reference TRBV30 and TRBJ2-1 for the parts outside the CDR3, the full variable domain is SQTIHQWPATLVQPVGSPLSLECTVEGTSNPNLYWYRQAAGRGLQLLFYSVGIGQISSEVPQNLSASRPQDRQFILSSKKLLLSDSGFYLCAWSVFGGVNEQFFGPGTRLTVL.

The J gene is TRBJ2-3, the V gene TRBV7-3, with 7 bases fitting TRBD1. CDR1 is SGHTA, CDR2 FQGTGA, per germline. CDR3 length: 13 amino acids. V trimming: 5 bases; J trimming: 5 bases; junction bases outside the gene matches: 4. The CDR3 protein is CASSPTGVDTQYF. The CDR3 coding sequence is TGTGCCAGCAGCCCAACAGGGGTAGATACGCAGTATTTT.

This clone appeared once. This chain uses TRBV2 with TRBJ1-2; D is unclear. The CDR3 consists of 16 residues. With 1 base removed from V and 6 bases from J, the gap between germline ends came to 18 bases. CDR1 and CDR2 from the germline V gene are SNHLY and FYNNEI. The CDR3 loop reads CASSEGRRLKLDGYTF. The DNA of the CDR3 is TGTGCCAGCAGTGAAGGGAGGAGGTTGAAGTTGGATGGCTACACCTTC.

The chain joins TRBV6-1 to TRBJ1-5; D is unresolved. The CDR3 consists of 15 residues. V was clipped by 2 bases and J by 7 bases, with 15 bases between them. Germline assignment: CDR1 MNHNS and CDR2 SASEGT. This chain's CDR3 is CASSEYGEGRQPQHF. In DNA, the CDR3 is TGTGCCAGCAGTGAATACGGGGAGGGAAGGCAGCCCCAGCATTTT.

The V call is TRBV11-2, the J call TRBJ1-6, with D perhaps TRBD1 (5 bases). The CDR3 length is 17 residues. Germline V CDR1 and CDR2: SGHAT, FQNNGV. V lost 5 bases, J lost 5 bases, and 19 bases lay in between. The CDR3 loop reads CASSLGGVTQNNSPLHF. The CDR3, as DNA: TGTGCCAGCAGCCTCGGGGGTGTCACTCAAAATAATTCACCCCTCCACTTT.

This chain links TRBV14 with TRBJ1-3, with a weak D call TRBD1 (5 bases). Germline V lookup: CDR1 SGHDN, CDR2 FVKESK. CDR3 length equals 14 residues. Trimming removed 4 bases at V and 3 bases at J, with 10 bases between. CDR3 nucleotide sequence: TGTGCCAGCAGCCGCTTGGGGCATGGAAACACCATATATTTT. This encodes CASSRLGHGNTIYF.

The J gene is TRBJ2-3, the V gene TRBV30, with 7 bases fitting TRBD2. The trim removed 0 bases at V and 7 bases at J, leaving 10 bases unmatched. The CDR3 totals 15 residues. Germline V gene sequence: CDR1 GTSNPN, CDR2 SVGIG (reference sequence). In DNA, the CDR3 is TGTGCCTGGAGTGTTCCAACGGGGGGTTATTATACGCAGTATTTT. It encodes CAWSVPTGGYYTQYF.

This clone was seen only a few times. The chain is built from TRBV11-3 and TRBJ1-4, with 8 bases that match TRBD1. CDR3 length: 14 amino acids. The germline CDR1 and CDR2 sequences are SGHNT and YENEEA. After removal of 5 bases from V and 6 bases from J, the junction contained 5 bases not matched to a gene. The CDR3, as DNA: TGTGCCAGCAGCCCGACAGGGGCCGATGAAAAACTGTTTTTT. Translating it yields CASSPTGADEKLFF.

The rearrangement joins TRBV7-2 to TRBJ1-4; 7 bases fit TRBD1. Per germline, CDR1 SGHTA and CDR2 FQGNSA. The V and J ends lost 7 bases and 8 bases, in that order; junction bases with no gene match: 7. The CDR3 is 13 residues long. The CDR3 DNA follows: TGTGCCAGCAACCAGGGGGTGGGGGAAAAACTGTTTTTT. It encodes CASNQGVGEKLFF.

V is TRBV5-1 and J is TRBJ1-1; no reliable D call. The germline CDR1 and CDR2 sequences are SGHRS and YFSETQ. This CDR3 contains 14 residues. V was trimmed by 4 bases and J by 1 base, leaving 11 bases between them. In DNA form, the CDR3 reads TGCGCCAGCAGCCCGGTCGGAGGGAACACTGAAGCTTTCTTT. This encodes CASSPVGGNTEAFF.

The chain combines TRBV6-5 with TRBJ1-2; D gene ambiguous. CDR3 length: 14 amino acids. Germline V CDR1 and CDR2: MNHEY, SVGAGI. V lost 6 bases and J lost 4, with 15 bases in between. CDR3 bases: TGTGCCAGCAGATCGGGAGGCAGGTTCTATGGCTACACCTTC. The encoded protein is CASRSGGRFYGYTF.

This chain's CDR3 is CASSLLGVSTEAFF. CDR3 coding DNA: TGTGCCAGCAGCTTGCTCGGGGTGAGCACTGAAGCTTTCTTT. The V call is TRBV5-4, the J call TRBJ1-1; D is ambiguous. The CDR3 has 14 amino acids. The germline CDR1 and CDR2 sequences are SGHNT and YYREEE (reference sequence). Deletions cut 1 base from V and 4 bases from J, with 11 bases between. Full variable domain (rest looked up from reference TRBV5-4 and TRBJ1-1): ETGVTQSPTHLIKTRGQQVTLRCSSQSGHNTVSWYQQALGQGPQFIFQYYREEENGRGNFPPRFSGLQFPNYSSELNVNALELDDSALYLCASSLLGVSTEAFFGQGTRLTVV.

V and J are TRBV6-6 and TRBJ2-7; the D gene is possibly TRBD1 (6 bases). This CDR3 contains 14 residues. V lost 6 bases and J 0 bases, leaving 12 bases between the germline ends. From germline, CDR1 is MNHNY and CDR2 SVGAGI (reference sequence). CDR3 coding DNA: TGTGCCAGCAGACACCCGACAGGCTCCTACGAGCAGTACTTC. This encodes CASRHPTGSYEQYF.

This sequence joins TRBV3-1 (or the pseudogene TRBV3-2) and TRBJ1-2; 9 bases line up with TRBD1. Germline V gene sequence: CDR1 LGHDT, CDR2 YNNKEL (reference sequence). After removal of 6 bases from V and 5 bases from J, the junction contained 4 bases not matched to a gene. The CDR3 runs 13 residues. The CDR3 coding sequence is TGTGCCAGCAGGGGACAGGGTGATTATGGCTACACCTTC. Its translation is CASRGQGDYGYTF.

This clone appeared a single time. The chain couples TRBV30 to TRBJ1-3, with 11 bases aligning to TRBD1. Germline values: CDR1 GTSNPN, CDR2 SVGIG (reference sequence). Trimming at V came to 2 bases and at J to 8 bases, leaving 14 bases not matched to a gene. The CDR3 has 17 residues. The CDR3 bases are TGTGCCTGGAGTCCGCCCGGGACAGGGGGTGCTATCGACACCATATATTTT. Amino acid sequence: CAWSPPGTGGAIDTIYF.

This clone was recorded only once. The CDR3 spells CASSLGTGQETQYF. In DNA, the CDR3 is TGTGCCAGCAGCTTAGGAACAGGCCAAGAGACCCAGTACTTC. The chain uses TRBV7-9 and TRBJ2-5, with a tentative D call TRBD1 (5 bases). V was cut by 1 base and J by 1 base, with 7 bases left in between. The germline CDR1 and CDR2 sequences are SEHNR and FQNEAQ (reference sequence). The CDR3 runs to 14 residues.

This chain joins TRBV11-2 and TRBJ2-7; 8 nucleotides agree with TRBD2. The germline V gene encodes CDR1 SGHAT and CDR2 FQNNGV. V was clipped by 1 base and J by 4 bases; unmatched bases: 9. The CDR3 totals 16 residues. The CDR3 loop is CASSLGTSSGRYEQYF. The CDR3 DNA sequence: TGTGCCAGCAGCTTAGGGACTAGCTCCGGGAGGTACGAGCAGTACTTC.

This clone was seen a single time. The rearrangement joins TRBV5-4 to TRBJ2-1; TRBD1 aligns across 10 bases. Germline V CDR1 and CDR2: SGHNT, YYREEE (reference sequence). V shed 4 bases and J 6 bases; nucleotides not matched to a gene: 7. This CDR3 spans 15 amino acids. The CDR3 region has the DNA TGTGCCAGCAGCCTACCGGGACAGGGGCTCAATGAGCAGTTCTTC. It specifies CASSLPGQGLNEQFF.